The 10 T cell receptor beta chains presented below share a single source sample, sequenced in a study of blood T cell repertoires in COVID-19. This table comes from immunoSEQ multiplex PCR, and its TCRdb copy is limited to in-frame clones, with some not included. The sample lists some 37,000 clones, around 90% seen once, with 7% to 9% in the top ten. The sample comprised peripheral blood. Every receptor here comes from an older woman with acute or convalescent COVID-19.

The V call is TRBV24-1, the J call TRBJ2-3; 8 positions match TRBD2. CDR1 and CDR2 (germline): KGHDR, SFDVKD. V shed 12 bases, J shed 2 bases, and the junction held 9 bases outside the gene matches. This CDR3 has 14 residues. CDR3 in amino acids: CASGSGESTDTQYF. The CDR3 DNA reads TGTGCCTCGGGTAGCGGGGAATCCACAGATACGCAGTATTTT.

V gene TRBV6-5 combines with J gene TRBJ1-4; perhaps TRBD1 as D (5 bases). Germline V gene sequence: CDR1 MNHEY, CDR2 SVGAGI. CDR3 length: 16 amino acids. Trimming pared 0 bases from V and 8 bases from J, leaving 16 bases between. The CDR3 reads CASSYSLGGGVEKLFF. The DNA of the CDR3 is TGTGCCAGCAGTTACTCGTTGGGGGGGGGAGTCGAAAAACTGTTTTTT.

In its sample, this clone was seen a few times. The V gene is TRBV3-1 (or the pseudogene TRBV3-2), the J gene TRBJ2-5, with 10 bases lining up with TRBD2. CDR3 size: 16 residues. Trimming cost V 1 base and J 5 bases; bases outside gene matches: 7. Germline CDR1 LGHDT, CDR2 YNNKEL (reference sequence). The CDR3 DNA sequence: TGTGCCAGCAGCCAAGGGGGACTAGCGCCGGGGGAGACCCAGTACTTC. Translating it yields CASSQGGLAPGETQYF.

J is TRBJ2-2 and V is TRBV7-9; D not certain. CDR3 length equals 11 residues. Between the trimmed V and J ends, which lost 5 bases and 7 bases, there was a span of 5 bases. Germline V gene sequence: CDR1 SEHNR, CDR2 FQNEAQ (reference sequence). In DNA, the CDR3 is TGTGCCAGCAGCCCCCTCGGGGAGCTGTTTTTT. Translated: CASSPLGELFF.

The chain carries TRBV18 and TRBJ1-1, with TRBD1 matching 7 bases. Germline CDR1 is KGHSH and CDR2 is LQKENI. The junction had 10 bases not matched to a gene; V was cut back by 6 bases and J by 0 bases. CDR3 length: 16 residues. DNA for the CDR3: TGTGCCAGCTCTCCCTTCAGGGGGGACCTGAACACTGAAGCTTTCTTT. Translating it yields CASSPFRGDLNTEAFF.

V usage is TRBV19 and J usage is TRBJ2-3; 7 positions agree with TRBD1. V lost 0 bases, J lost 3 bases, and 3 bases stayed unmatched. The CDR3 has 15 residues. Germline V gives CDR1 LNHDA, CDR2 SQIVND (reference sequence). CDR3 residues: CASSIDEGATDTQYF. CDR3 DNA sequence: TGTGCCAGTAGTATAGATGAGGGGGCGACAGATACGCAGTATTTT.

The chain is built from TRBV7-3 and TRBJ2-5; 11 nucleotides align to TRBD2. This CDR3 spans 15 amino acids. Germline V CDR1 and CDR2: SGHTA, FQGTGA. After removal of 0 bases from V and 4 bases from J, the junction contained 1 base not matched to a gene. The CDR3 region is CASSLTSGRAETQYF. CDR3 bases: TGTGCCAGCAGCTTAACTAGCGGGAGGGCAGAGACCCAGTACTTC.

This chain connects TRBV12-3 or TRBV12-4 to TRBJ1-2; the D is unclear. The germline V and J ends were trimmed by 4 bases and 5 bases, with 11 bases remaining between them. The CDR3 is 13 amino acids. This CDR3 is CASSSTTPYGYTF. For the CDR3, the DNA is TGTGCCAGCAGTTCGACAACACCATATGGCTACACCTTC.

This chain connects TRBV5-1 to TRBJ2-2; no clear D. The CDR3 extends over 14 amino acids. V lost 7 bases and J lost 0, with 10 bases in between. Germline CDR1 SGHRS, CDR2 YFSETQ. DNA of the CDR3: TGCGCCAGCCTGGCAGGATCGAACACCGGGGAGCTGTTTTTT. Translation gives CASLAGSNTGELFF. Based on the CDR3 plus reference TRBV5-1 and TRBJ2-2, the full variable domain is KAGVTQTPRYLIKTRGQQVTLSCSPISGHRSVSWYQQTPGQGLQFLFEYFSETQRNKGNFPGRFSGRQFSNSRSEMNVSTLELGDSALYLCASLAGSNTGELFFGEGSRLTVL.

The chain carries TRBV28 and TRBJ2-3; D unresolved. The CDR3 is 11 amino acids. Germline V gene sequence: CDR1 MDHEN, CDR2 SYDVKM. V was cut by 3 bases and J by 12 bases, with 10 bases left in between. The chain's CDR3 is CASSFLAFQYF. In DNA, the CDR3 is TGTGCCAGCAGTTTTTTGGCTTTCCAGTATTTT.